These T cell receptor beta chains were read from a single sample in a study of cytomegalovirus exposure and HLA in healthy donors. Profiling relied on immunoSEQ multiplex PCR, and the TCRdb table lists in-frame clones only, not all of them. Of about 50,000 clones detected, 77% appear once; the ten largest clones hold around 2.5%. Sequencing was carried out using PBMCs. The source is a woman in her 40s in good health and CMV-seropositive. Each CDR3 is given with its conserved first and last residue. The order of the fields is clone size, J gene, V gene, D gene, CDR3 protein, CDR3 DNA. A D gene is named only where the DNA matches it firmly. The size entry is marked missing in some rows and otherwise reads once, few, many or a size class.

>once|TRBJ2-7|TRBV7-2|TRBD2
CASSLGTSGGRGYEQYF
TGTGCCAGCAGCTTAGGCACTAGCGGGGGGAGGGGGTACGAGCAGTACTTC
>NA|TRBJ1-1|TRBV7-8|TRBD1
CASSRPGTGGTEAFF
TGTGCCAGCAGTCGTCCCGGGACAGGGGGCACTGAAGCTTTCTTT
>NA|TRBJ2-7|TRBV18|NA
CASSPEGVPYEQYF
TGTGCCAGCTCACCAGAGGGTGTCCCCTACGAGCAGTACTTC
>few|TRBJ2-3|TRBV2|NA
CASSETPERDF
TGTGCCAGCAGTGAAACCCCAGAGCGTGATTTT
>NA|TRBJ2-3|TRBV6-5|NA
CASSPVEVSTDTQYF
TGTGCCAGCAGTCCGGTTGAGGTCAGCACAGATACGCAGTATTTT
>NA|TRBJ2-7|TRBV30|NA
CAWSNSGISASEQYF
TGTGCCTGGAGTAACTCCGGGATTTCGGCCAGCGAGCAGTACTTC
>NA|TRBJ1-5|TRBV19|NA
CASSAPGGYSNQPQHF
TGTGCCAGTAGTGCCCCGGGGGGATATAGCAATCAGCCCCAGCATTTT
>NA|TRBJ2-5|TRBV7-8|NA
CASRPGEETQYF
TGTGCCAGCAGGCCCGGAGAGGAGACCCAGTACTTC
>NA|TRBJ2-2|TRBV2|NA
CASSQSTATGELFF
TGTGCCAGCAGTCAATCGACAGCCACCGGGGAGCTGTTTTTT
>NA|TRBJ2-5|TRBV18|TRBD1
CASSETGGETQYF
TGTGCCAGCTCAGAGACAGGGGGAGAGACCCAGTACTTC
>large|TRBJ1-4|TRBV6-1|TRBD1
CASSTGGKGEKLFF
TGTGCCAGCAGTACAGGGGGCAAGGGTGAAAAACTGTTTTTT
>NA|TRBJ2-7|TRBV10-2|NA
CASSPGGYEQYF
TGCGCCTCTTCTCCCGGCGGCTACGAGCAGTACTTC
>NA|TRBJ2-7|TRBV4-3|NA
CASSQDRGYEQYF
TGCGCCAGCAGCCAAGATAGGGGGTACGAGCAGTACTTC
>NA|TRBJ1-5|TRBV30|NA
CAWRSWAGEGQPQHF
TGTGCCTGGAGGTCGTGGGCAGGGGAGGGTCAGCCCCAGCATTTT
>NA|TRBJ2-2|TRBV7-9|NA
CASSPDTPSGELFF
TGTGCCAGCAGCCCAGACACCCCGTCCGGGGAGCTGTTTTTT
>NA|TRBJ1-6|TRBV6-1|NA
CAAVGGVYSPLHF
TGTGCTGCCGTAGGGGGAGTTTATTCACCCCTCCACTTT
>NA|TRBJ2-3|TRBV2|NA
CASSKNQLESTDTQYF
TGTGCCAGCTCTAAGAATCAGTTGGAGAGCACAGATACGCAGTATTTT
>NA|TRBJ1-6|TRBV9|NA
CASARTSSPLHF
TGTGCCAGCGCCAGGACAAGTTCACCCCTCCACTTT
>NA|TRBJ2-7|TRBV6-1|TRBD1
CASRPGQGAREQYF
TGTGCCAGCAGACCGGGACAGGGGGCGAGGGAGCAGTACTTC
>few|TRBJ2-2|TRBV9|NA
CASSPNTGELFF
TGTGCCAGCAGCCCAAACACCGGGGAGCTGTTTTTT
>NA|TRBJ2-7|TRBV11-2|NA
CASSSRRDRRGGEQYF
TGTGCCAGCAGCTCCCGTCGGGACAGAAGGGGAGGCGAGCAGTACTTC
>once|TRBJ1-2|TRBV5-4|NA
CASSPRQDGGYTF
TGTGCCAGCAGTCCGCGACAGGACGGAGGCTACACCTTC
>NA|TRBJ1-3|TRBV9|NA
CASSRSAGNTIYF
TGTGCCAGCAGCAGGAGCGCTGGAAACACCATATATTTT
>NA|TRBJ1-6|TRBV7-2|NA
CASSLDRVGSPLHF
TGTGCCAGCAGCTTAGACAGGGTTGGGTCACCCCTCCACTTT
>NA|TRBJ1-2|TRBV28|NA
CASSQNYGYTF
TGTGCCAGCAGTCAAAACTATGGCTACACCTTC